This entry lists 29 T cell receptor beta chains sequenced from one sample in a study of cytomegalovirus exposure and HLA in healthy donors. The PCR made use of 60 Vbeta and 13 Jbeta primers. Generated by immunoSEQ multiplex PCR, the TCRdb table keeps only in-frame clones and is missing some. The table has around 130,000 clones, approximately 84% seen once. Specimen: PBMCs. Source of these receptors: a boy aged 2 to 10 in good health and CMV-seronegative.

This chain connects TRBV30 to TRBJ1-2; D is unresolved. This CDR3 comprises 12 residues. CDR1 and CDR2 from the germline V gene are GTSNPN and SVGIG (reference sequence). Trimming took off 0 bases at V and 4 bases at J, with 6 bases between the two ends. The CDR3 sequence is CAWSVYGYGYTF. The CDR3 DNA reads TGTGCCTGGAGTGTATACGGCTATGGCTACACCTTC.

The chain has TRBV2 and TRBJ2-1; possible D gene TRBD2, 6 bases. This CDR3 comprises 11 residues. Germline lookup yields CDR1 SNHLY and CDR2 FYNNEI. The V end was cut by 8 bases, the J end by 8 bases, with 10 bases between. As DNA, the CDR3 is TGTGCCAGCGGACGGGGGTATGAGCAGTTCTTC. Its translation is CASGRGYEQFF.

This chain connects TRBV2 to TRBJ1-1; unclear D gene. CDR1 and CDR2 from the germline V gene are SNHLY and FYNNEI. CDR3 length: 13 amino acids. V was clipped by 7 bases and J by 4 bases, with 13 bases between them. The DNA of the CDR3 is TGTGCCAGCATCGGCGCCAGGCTCACTGAAGCTTTCTTT. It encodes CASIGARLTEAFF.

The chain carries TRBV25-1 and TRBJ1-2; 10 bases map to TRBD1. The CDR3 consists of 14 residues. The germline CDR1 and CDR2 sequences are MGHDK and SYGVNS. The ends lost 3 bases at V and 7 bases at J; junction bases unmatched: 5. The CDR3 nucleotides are TGTGCCAGCAGTGACTCCGGGACAGGGGTTGGCTACACCTTC. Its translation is CASSDSGTGVGYTF.

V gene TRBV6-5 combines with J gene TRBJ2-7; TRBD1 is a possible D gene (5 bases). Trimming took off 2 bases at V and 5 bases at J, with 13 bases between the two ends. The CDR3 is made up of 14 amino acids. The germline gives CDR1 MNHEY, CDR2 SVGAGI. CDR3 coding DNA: TGTGCCAGCAGTTACGACGACAGAACCAACGAGCAGTACTTC. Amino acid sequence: CASSYDDRTNEQYF.

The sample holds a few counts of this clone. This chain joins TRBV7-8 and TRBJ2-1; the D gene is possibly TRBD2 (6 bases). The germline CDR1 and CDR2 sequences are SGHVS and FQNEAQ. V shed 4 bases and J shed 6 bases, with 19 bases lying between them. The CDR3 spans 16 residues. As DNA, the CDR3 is TGTGCCAGCAGCTCGACTTCTAGCGTAGCCTCCAATGAGCAGTTCTTC. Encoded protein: CASSSTSSVASNEQFF.

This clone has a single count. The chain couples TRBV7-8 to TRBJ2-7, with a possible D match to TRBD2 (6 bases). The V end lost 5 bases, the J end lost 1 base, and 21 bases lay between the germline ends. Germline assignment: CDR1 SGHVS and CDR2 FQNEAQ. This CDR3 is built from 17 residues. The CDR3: CASSPPESGLISYEQYF. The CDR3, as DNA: TGTGCCAGCAGCCCACCCGAATCGGGACTCATATCCTACGAGCAGTACTTC.

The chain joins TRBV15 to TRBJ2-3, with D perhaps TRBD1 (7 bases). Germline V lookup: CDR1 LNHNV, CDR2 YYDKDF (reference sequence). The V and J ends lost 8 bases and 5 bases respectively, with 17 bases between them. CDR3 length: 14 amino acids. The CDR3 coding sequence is TGTGCCACCGCCAGGAGGGGGCGAATAGATACGCAGTATTTT. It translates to CATARRGRIDTQYF.

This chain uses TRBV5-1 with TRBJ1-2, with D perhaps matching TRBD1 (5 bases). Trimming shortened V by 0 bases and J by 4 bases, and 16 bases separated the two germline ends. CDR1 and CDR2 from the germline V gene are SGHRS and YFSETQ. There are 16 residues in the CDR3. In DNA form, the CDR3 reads TGCGCCAGCAGCTTGGCCGTCCAAGCGGGGGTCTATGGCTACACCTTC. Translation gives CASSLAVQAGVYGYTF. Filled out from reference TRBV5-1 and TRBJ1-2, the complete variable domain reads KAGVTQTPRYLIKTRGQQVTLSCSPISGHRSVSWYQQTPGQGLQFLFEYFSETQRNKGNFPGRFSGRQFSNSRSEMNVSTLELGDSALYLCASSLAVQAGVYGYTFGSGTRLTVV.

DNA for the CDR3: TGTGCCAGCACCTTGGGACAGGGGCTGGGAGTTACGCAGTATTTT. Translating it yields CASTLGQGLGVTQYF. J is TRBJ2-3 and V is TRBV27; TRBD1 matches at 10 bases. CDR3 length: 15 residues. V was clipped by 7 bases and J by 8 bases; unmatched bases: 12. Germline V gives CDR1 MNHEY, CDR2 SMNVEV (reference sequence).

CDR3 protein: CASRGGTVWGYTF. The CDR3 bases are TGTGCCAGCAGGGGTGGGACAGTCTGGGGCTACACCTTC. The chain combines TRBV6-5 with TRBJ1-2; 7 nucleotides line up with TRBD1. The CDR3 length is 13 residues. Unmatched junction bases numbered 9, after V lost 6 bases and J lost 8 bases. In germline, CDR1 is MNHEY, CDR2 SVGAGI.

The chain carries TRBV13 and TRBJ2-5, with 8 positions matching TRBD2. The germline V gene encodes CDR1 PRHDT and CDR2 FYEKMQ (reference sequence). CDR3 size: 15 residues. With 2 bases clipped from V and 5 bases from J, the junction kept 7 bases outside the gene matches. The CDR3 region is CASSLTQAGAETQYF. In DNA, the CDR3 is TGTGCCAGCAGCTTAACCCAAGCGGGAGCTGAGACCCAGTACTTC.

In nucleotides, the CDR3 is TGTGCCAGCAGACTAGCGGGCGTTTACAATGAGCAGTTCTTC. It translates to CASRLAGVYNEQFF. This sequence joins TRBV19 and TRBJ2-1; the match to TRBD2 covers 10 bases. V was pared by 9 bases and J by 4 bases, with 6 bases of the junction left unmatched. From germline, CDR1 is LNHDA and CDR2 SQIVND (reference sequence). This CDR3 contains 14 residues. Drawing the rest from reference TRBV19 and TRBJ2-1, the complete variable domain is DGGITQSPKYLFRKEGQNVTLSCEQNLNHDAMYWYRQDPGQGLRLIYYSQIVNDFQKGDIAEGYSVSREKKESFPLTVTSAQKNPTAFYLCASRLAGVYNEQFFGPGTRLTVL.

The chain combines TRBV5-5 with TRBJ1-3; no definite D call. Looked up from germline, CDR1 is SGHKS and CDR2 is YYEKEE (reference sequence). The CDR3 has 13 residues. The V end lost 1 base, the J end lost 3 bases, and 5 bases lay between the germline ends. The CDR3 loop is CASSLYFGNTIYF. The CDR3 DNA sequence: TGTGCCAGCAGCTTGTATTTTGGAAACACCATATATTTT.

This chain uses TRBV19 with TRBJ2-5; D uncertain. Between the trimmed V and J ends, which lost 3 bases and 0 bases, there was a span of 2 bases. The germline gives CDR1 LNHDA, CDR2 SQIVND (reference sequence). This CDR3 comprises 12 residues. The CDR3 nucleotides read TGTGCCAGTAGTATTAACCAAGAGACCCAGTACTTC. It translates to CASSINQETQYF.

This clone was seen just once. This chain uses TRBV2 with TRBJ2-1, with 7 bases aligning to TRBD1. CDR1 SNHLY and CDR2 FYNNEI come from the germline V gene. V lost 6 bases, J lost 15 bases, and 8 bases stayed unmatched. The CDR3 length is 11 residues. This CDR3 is CASSLRDRTFF. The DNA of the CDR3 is TGTGCCAGCAGCCTCCGGGACAGAACGTTCTTC.

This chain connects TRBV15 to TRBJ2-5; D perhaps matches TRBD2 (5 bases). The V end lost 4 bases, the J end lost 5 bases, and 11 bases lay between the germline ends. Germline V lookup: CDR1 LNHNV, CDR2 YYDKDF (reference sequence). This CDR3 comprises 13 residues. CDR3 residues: CATSMEVRETQYF. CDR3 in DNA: TGTGCCACCAGCATGGAGGTCCGGGAGACCCAGTACTTC.

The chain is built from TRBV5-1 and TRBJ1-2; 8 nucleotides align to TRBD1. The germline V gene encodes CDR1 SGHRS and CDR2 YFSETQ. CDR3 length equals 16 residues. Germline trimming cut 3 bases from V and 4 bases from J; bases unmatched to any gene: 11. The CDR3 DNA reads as TGCGCCAGCAGCTCAGGACAGGGACCAGGGGCCTATGGCTACACCTTC. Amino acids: CASSSGQGPGAYGYTF. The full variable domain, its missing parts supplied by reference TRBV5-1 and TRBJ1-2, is KAGVTQTPRYLIKTRGQQVTLSCSPISGHRSVSWYQQTPGQGLQFLFEYFSETQRNKGNFPGRFSGRQFSNSRSEMNVSTLELGDSALYLCASSSGQGPGAYGYTFGSGTRLTVV.

DNA for the CDR3: TGTGCCAGCAGTTATAGTAGGGGGAGCACAGATACGCAGTATTTT. Translated: CASSYSRGSTDTQYF. The chain links TRBV6-6 to TRBJ2-3; a weak D match, TRBD1 (6 bases). The CDR3 sequence is 15 residues long. CDR1 and CDR2 (germline): MNHNY, SVGAGI (reference sequence). The germline V and J ends were trimmed by 3 bases and 0 bases, with 10 bases remaining between them.

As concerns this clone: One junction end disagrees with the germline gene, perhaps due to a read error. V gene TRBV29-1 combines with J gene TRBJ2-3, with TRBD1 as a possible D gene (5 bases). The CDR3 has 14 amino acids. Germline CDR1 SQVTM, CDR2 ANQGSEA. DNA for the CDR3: TGCAGCGTCGGGTGGGGCGGTGGCACAGACACGCAGTATTTT. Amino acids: CSVGWGGGTDTQYF.

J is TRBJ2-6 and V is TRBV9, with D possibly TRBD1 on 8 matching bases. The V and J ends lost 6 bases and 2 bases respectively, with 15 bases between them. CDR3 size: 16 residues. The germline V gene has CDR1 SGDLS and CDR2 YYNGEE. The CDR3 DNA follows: TGTGCCAGCAACAGGGGGAGGGATCCTGGGGCCAACGTCCTGACTTTC. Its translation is CASNRGRDPGANVLTF.

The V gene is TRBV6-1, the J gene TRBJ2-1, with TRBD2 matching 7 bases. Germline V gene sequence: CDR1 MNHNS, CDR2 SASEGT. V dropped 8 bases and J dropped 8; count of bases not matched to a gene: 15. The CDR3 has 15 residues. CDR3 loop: CASRLGEGRVYEQFF. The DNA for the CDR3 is TGTGCCAGCCGACTAGGGGAGGGCCGGGTGTATGAGCAGTTCTTC.

CDR3 amino acids: CSVQETQYF. CDR3 nucleotide sequence: TGTTCCGTACAAGAGACCCAGTACTTC. This chain connects TRBV7-9 to TRBJ2-5; D is undetermined. This CDR3 spans 9 amino acids. Germline-derived CDR1 and CDR2 are SEHNR and FQNEAQ (reference sequence).

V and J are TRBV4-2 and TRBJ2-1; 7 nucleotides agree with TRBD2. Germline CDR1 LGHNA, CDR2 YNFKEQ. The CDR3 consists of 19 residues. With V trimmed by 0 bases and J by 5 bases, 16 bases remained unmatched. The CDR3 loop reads CASSQDRREGRATNNEQFF. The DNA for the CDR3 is TGTGCCAGCAGCCAAGATAGGAGAGAAGGGAGGGCCACTAACAATGAGCAGTTCTTC.

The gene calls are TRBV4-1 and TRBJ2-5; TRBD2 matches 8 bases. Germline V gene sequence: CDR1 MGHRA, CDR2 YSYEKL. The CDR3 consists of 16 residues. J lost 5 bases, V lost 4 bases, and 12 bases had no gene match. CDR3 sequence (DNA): TGCGCCAGCAGCCGACCGGGACTAGGGGCAGGGGAGACCCAGTACTTC. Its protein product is CASSRPGLGAGETQYF.

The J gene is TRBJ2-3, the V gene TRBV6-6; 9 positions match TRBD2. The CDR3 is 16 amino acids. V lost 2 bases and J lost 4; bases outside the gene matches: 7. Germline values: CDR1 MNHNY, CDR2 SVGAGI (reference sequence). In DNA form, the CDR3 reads TGTGCCAGCAGTTACGAGGCGGGCGGGAGGGCAGATACGCAGTATTTT. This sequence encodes CASSYEAGGRADTQYF.

The CDR3, as DNA: TGTGCCAGCACCACTGGGCAGCCTGAAGCTTTCTTT. Encoded protein: CASTTGQPEAFF. This chain joins TRBV6-5 and TRBJ1-1; D uncertain. Germline-derived CDR1 and CDR2 are MNHEY and SVGAGI. V gave up 7 bases and J gave up 6 bases, with 12 bases separating them. CDR3 size: 12 residues.

CDR3 sequence: CASSLVGGKGSPLHF. The CDR3 DNA reads as TGTGCCAGCAGCCTGGTGGGGGGGAAAGGCTCACCCCTCCACTTT. V and J are TRBV5-6 and TRBJ1-6, with D perhaps matching TRBD1 (5 bases). This CDR3 is built from 15 residues. Germline CDR1 reads SGHDT; CDR2 reads YYEEEE. V lost 4 bases to trimming and J lost 10 bases, with 18 bases between them.

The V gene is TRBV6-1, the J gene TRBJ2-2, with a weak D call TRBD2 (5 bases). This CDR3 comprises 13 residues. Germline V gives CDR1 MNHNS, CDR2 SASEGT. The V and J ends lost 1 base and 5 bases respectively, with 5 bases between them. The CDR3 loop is CASSEGETGELFF. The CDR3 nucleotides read TGTGCCAGCAGTGAAGGGGAGACCGGGGAGCTGTTTTTT.